This T cell receptor (beta chain) derives from a study of T-cell reconstitution after alpha-beta-depleted transplantation in children. Findings and limits, study-wide: After transplant, high TCRbeta diversity at day 60 in some patients arose from surviving recipient T cells and thymic progenitors. As was reported, about two months after transplant, alpha-beta T cells came from several hundred expanded graft clones.

This clonotype has a single count. Its antigen is unknown. Trimming took 5 bases from V and 7 from J; bases not matched to a gene: 9. Germline V CDR1 and CDR2: SEHNR, FQNEAQ (reference sequence). The CDR3 covers 15 residues. The TCRbeta library incorporated unique molecular identifiers. TCRdb redid the calling of the PCR reads with MiXCR, one entry per CDR3 protein. This table holds 600,000 to 800,000 distinct CDR3 sequences, under 15% found once. The clonotype originates from a girl aged 2 to 9 with congenital amegakaryocytic thrombocytopenia, due to receive a stem cell transplant. V usage is TRBV7-9 and J usage is TRBJ2-1; TRBD1 matches at 9 bases. Sequences were derived from PBMCs, sampled before TCRalphabeta/CD19-depleted stem cell transplant. CDR3 nucleotide sequence: TGTGCCAGCAGCCCGCGCCGGGACAGGGATAATGAGCAGTTCTTC. Translating it yields CASSPRRDRDNEQFF.